Listed below are T cell receptor beta chains from one sample, sequenced in a study of OX40 agonist ivuxolimab in advanced cancers. Generated by immunoSEQ multiplex PCR, the TCRdb table keeps only in-frame clones and is missing some. This table holds 65,000 to 70,000 clones, 90% to 95% found once. Sequenced material: CD4+ or CD8+ T cells sorted from blood, taken in a trial of the OX40 agonist ivuxolimab. These receptors were obtained from an adult with an advanced solid tumor such as melanoma, head and neck, liver or kidney cancer. The CDR3 runs from the conserved cysteine through the conserved F or W. A D gene is named only where the DNA matches it firmly. Size values are once, few and many counts, or a class for expanded clones, and some rows have none.

length: 16; size: .; J: TRBJ2-7; V: TRBV5-1; D: TRBD2; DNA: TGCGCCAGCAGCTGGGGACTAGCGGGAGGGTCGTACGAGCAGTACTTC; CDR3: CASSWGLAGGSYEQYF
length: 13; size: .; J: TRBJ2-3; V: TRBV6-5; D: .; DNA: TGTGCCAGCAGTTACACTAGCACAGATACGCAGTATTTT; CDR3: CASSYTSTDTQYF
length: 15; size: .; J: TRBJ1-3; V: TRBV19; D: TRBD1; DNA: TGTGCCAGTAGTACACAGGGGAACTCTGGAAACACCATATATTTT; CDR3: CASSTQGNSGNTIYF
length: 19; size: .; J: TRBJ2-1; V: TRBV4-1; D: TRBD2; DNA: TGCGCCAGCAGCCAACGGCAGCGGGAGGGCCAGAGCTCCTACAATGAGCAGTTCTTC; CDR3: CASSQRQREGQSSYNEQFF
length: 12; size: .; J: TRBJ1-2; V: TRBV2; D: .; DNA: TGTGCCAGCAGTTTTGGCAGTTATGGCTACACCTTC; CDR3: CASSFGSYGYTF
length: 15; size: .; J: TRBJ1-2; V: TRBV5-1; D: TRBD1; DNA: TGCGCCAGCAGCGTGGAACAGGGGAGGATAGATGGCTACACCTTC; CDR3: CASSVEQGRIDGYTF
length: 15; size: .; J: TRBJ2-7; V: TRBV9; D: TRBD2; DNA: TGTGCCAGCAGTCGAGAACCGGGAGGGGGCTACGAGCAGTACTTC; CDR3: CASSREPGGGYEQYF
length: 13; size: .; J: TRBJ2-1; V: TRBV11-3; D: .; DNA: TGTGCCAGCAGCTTAGCGGGCCGGGGGGAGCAGTTCTTC; CDR3: CASSLAGRGEQFF
length: 15; size: .; J: TRBJ2-3; V: TRBV9; D: TRBD2; DNA: TGTGCCAGCAGCTCCAGCGGGAGGCACACAGATACGCAGTATTTT; CDR3: CASSSSGRHTDTQYF
length: 14; size: .; J: TRBJ1-1; V: TRBV7-3; D: TRBD1; DNA: TGTGCCAGCAGCTTACGGACAGGGGGCACTGAAGCTTTCTTT; CDR3: CASSLRTGGTEAFF
length: 17; size: .; J: TRBJ1-5; V: TRBV11-2; D: .; DNA: TGTGCCAGCAGCCCCTCTCGAGGGGGTGCCAGTAATCAGCCCCAGCATTTT; CDR3: CASSPSRGGASNQPQHF
length: 14; size: once; J: TRBJ2-5; V: TRBV6-5; D: .; DNA: TGTGCCAGCAGTCCCTTGTCCCCGCGGGAGACCCAGTACTTC; CDR3: CASSPLSPRETQYF
length: 12; size: .; J: TRBJ1-1; V: TRBV6-1; D: TRBD1; DNA: TGTGCCAGCAGTCGGGACAGGTTTGAAGCTTTCTTT; CDR3: CASSRDRFEAFF